The following is a T cell receptor (beta chain) sequence with its context. In its sample, this clone was seen once. No antigen is known for it. Base quality data are lacking; no much larger clone is found one base away. TCRbeta CDR3 regions were amplified from genomic DNA using the immunoSEQ Assay, a bias-controlled multiplex PCR. The source study handled its data this way. The number of nucleated cells in each sample was estimated by amplification of reference gene primers within the assay. To quantify the absolute abundance of each unique TCRbeta CDR3 rearrangement, sequence reads were collapsed and filtered. For each sample, productive Simpson clonality was calculated as the square root of Simpson's diversity index over productive rearrangements. Sourced from immuneACCESS, this table was stored by TCRdb with only in-frame sequences that have V and J called. A share of the clones is absent; for the studies checked, an unresolved V gene accounts for under half, and the remainder has no known explanation. The D gene and trimming were derived from the DNA, and the V and J assignments and clone size from that table. Recorded for this sample are under 150,000 clones; around nine tenths of them occurred a single time. The ten biggest clones cover 1.5% to 1.7% of the sample.

This sample was included in a study of blood T cell repertoires in COVID-19 (dated by TCRdb to between 2020 and 2021). Describing the broader study: Collaborator samples came from the United States, Italy and Spain and covered acute and convalescent phases of COVID-19. The material from the prospective study consisted of cDNA or gDNA derived from T cells, B-cell-depleted T cells, or PBMCs. Subjects who had been exposed to COVID-19, were actively infected with it, or had recovered from it provided the deeply sampled blood TCRbeta repertoires that made up the dataset. The repertoires were released in a freely available public database meant as a resource for research on the immune response to SARS-CoV-2. The samples were drawn from two sources: the first 160 participants of the ongoing ImmuneRACE study, and over 1,000 subjects contributed by 6 global collaborators. Nearly every sample came with metadata listing a de-identified subject ID, COVID-19 status, age in years and sex. HLA class I and class II types, where available, came from metadata supplied by the sample provider rather than from assay-based typing. On the study overall, not on this receptor specifically: The quantity of clinical and demographic metadata differed by source and by participant and was supplied without curation.

The CDR3 holds 17 amino acids from the cysteine to the phenylalanine. Just CDR3 DNA is preserved here, 51 bases in frame from base 1. Looking up the germline V gene (reference sequence) yields CDR1 LGHDT and CDR2 YNNKEL. Germline trimming: 4 bases from V, 1 base from J; junction bases outside gene matches: 8. Each collaborating institution followed its own protocols to collect whole blood in K2EDTA tubes. For TCRbeta analysis, collaborator samples were shipped as frozen whole blood, as isolated PBMCs, or as DNA extracted from either sample type. This chain joins TRBV3-1 (or the pseudogene TRBV3-2) to TRBJ2-1; 9 of the junction bases match TRBD2. Specimen: peripheral blood. The clonotype originates from a human donor in a cohort sampled during active COVID-19. The DNA reads as follows: TGTGCCAGCAGCCTTAGTAGCGGGAGACCATCCTACAATGAGCAGTTCTTC. Its amino acids are CASSLSSGRPSYNEQFF.